This TCR beta chain comes out of a study of shared clonotypes between healthy human individuals. This clone was counted a few times. After removal of 4 bases from V and 3 bases from J, the junction contained 15 bases not matched to a gene. The CDR3 is made up of 17 amino acids. Germline V gene data show CDR1 as SGHDN and CDR2 as FVKESK. The material for each subset, its genomic DNA, was split evenly across several immunoSEQ plates. The repertoire was sequenced with immunoSEQ multiplex PCR; TCRdb's copy has only in-frame clones and lacks some. The repertoire holds about a million clones, with about 80% as singletons.

Sequencing used memory CD4+ T cells sorted from blood. Described subset: CD45RA-negative fraction. The rearrangement uses TRBV14 and TRBJ2-7; 7 bases align to TRBD1. The TCR originated in a man younger than 35 in good health. CDR3 loop: CASSPLSRQGISYEQYF. In DNA, the CDR3 is TGTGCCAGCAGCCCCCTTTCGCGACAGGGAATAAGCTACGAGCAGTACTTC.